This TCR beta chain was sequenced for a study of shared clonotypes between healthy human individuals. In the original processing: Filtering differed, since immunoSEQ gave only junction sequences and no quality scores. Clones were sequenced by immunoSEQ multiplex PCR, and TCRdb holds only the in-frame ones, with some missing. V and J calls plus clone size are reproduced from that table; the DNA served to infer D and trimming. The data show millions of clones, 80% to 95% seen once. Study observations and caveats: When compared with the clonotypes that were shared by all four sorted-subset donors, the non-shared clonotypes turned out to have lower generation probabilities. Clonotype sharing among donors, it was expected, would be affected by sequencing depth.

In the CD4+ fraction, cells were divided into CD45RA+ naive and CD45RA-negative memory subsets. Worth noting for this clone: What it recognizes is unknown.

Germline CDR1 reads SGHNT; CDR2 reads YYREEE (reference sequence). The CDR3 is 14 residues long. Trimming took off 4 bases at V and 3 bases at J, with 14 bases between the two ends. This TCR came from a man younger than 35 in good health. Some clones in this sample may be carry-over from other donors' samples. The genes are TRBV5-4 and TRBJ2-7, with D possibly being TRBD2 (5 bases). What was sequenced was naive CD4+ T cells from PBMCs. Noted subset: CD45RA+ positively selected. The CDR3 nucleotides read TGTGCCAGCAGCCTAGGTCCTAGCCTCTACGAGCAGTACTTC. Its protein product is CASSLGPSLYEQYF. The full variable domain, with the rest looked up from reference TRBV5-4 and TRBJ2-7, is ETGVTQSPTHLIKTRGQQVTLRCSSQSGHNTVSWYQQALGQGPQFIFQYYREEENGRGNFPPRFSGLQFPNYSSELNVNALELDDSALYLCASSLGPSLYEQYFGPGTRLTVT.